The subject of this entry is one T cell receptor beta chain. Antigen unknown. The CDR3 consists of 17 residues. Germline V gene lookup returns CDR1 MNHEY and CDR2 SVGAGI. Trimming stripped 6 bases from V and 7 bases from J, with 22 bases between. TCRdb redid the calling of the 5' RACE reads with MiXCR, one entry per CDR3 protein. The sample gives under 450,000 distinct CDR3 sequences, roughly 14% of which show up once; around a fifth is in the top ten. The data derive from a study of T-cell memory formation after mild COVID-19. The study's findings and limits: CD8+ contracting clones occupied EMRA, while CD4+ ones occupied mainly CM and EM.

The chain is built from TRBV6-5 and TRBJ1-6, with D possibly TRBD1 on 6 matching bases. Material: PBMCs or a T cell subset sorted from them (not recorded which). This TCR came from a man between 18 and 35 years old who had mild COVID-19 (a few samples of this study predate the infection). Cell type and time point are not known. The CDR3 spells CASSHDGPVGANSPLHF. CDR3 nucleotide sequence: TGTGCCAGCAGCCACGACGGCCCCGTGGGGGCGAATTCACCCCTCCACTTT.